The rows below give T cell receptor beta chains drawn from one sample of a study of beta chain features in type 1 diabetes. Repertoires were generated with immunoSEQ multiplex PCR, while TCRdb's copy carries only in-frame clones and drops some. There are about 360,000 clones in the sample; around an eighth occur only once, and 0.017% lies in the top ten. The sequenced sample consisted of naive CD4+ T cells from blood. The receptors originated from a man aged 18 to 35 in good health. Both conserved end residues are part of each CDR3. A D gene is named only where the DNA matches it firmly.

cdr3_aa: CASSQDLTDTQYF
j_call: TRBJ2-3
d_call: NA
v_call: TRBV14

cdr3_aa: CASSHLTQSLAKNIQYF
j_call: TRBJ2-4
d_call: NA
v_call: TRBV4-1

cdr3_aa: CASSPEVRDRAYEQYF
j_call: TRBJ2-7
d_call: TRBD1
v_call: TRBV7-2

cdr3_aa: CASSTARVETQYF
j_call: TRBJ2-5
d_call: NA
v_call: TRBV19

cdr3_aa: CASSFLQGGYEQYF
j_call: TRBJ2-7
d_call: NA
v_call: TRBV5-4

cdr3_aa: CASRPWGGPSYNEQFF
j_call: TRBJ2-1
d_call: NA
v_call: TRBV28

cdr3_aa: CASSPGGTSGSNEQFF
j_call: TRBJ2-1
d_call: TRBD2
v_call: TRBV5-1

cdr3_aa: CASSEYEGPQHF
j_call: TRBJ1-5
d_call: NA
v_call: TRBV6-1

cdr3_aa: CSVWDRATAEQYF
j_call: TRBJ2-7
d_call: TRBD1
v_call: TRBV29-1

cdr3_aa: CSVVSSVAQGNGYTF
j_call: TRBJ1-2
d_call: TRBD1
v_call: TRBV29-1

cdr3_aa: CAWDQETWQGGRTDTQYF
j_call: TRBJ2-3
d_call: NA
v_call: TRBV30

cdr3_aa: CSAPTGDDYNEQFF
j_call: TRBJ2-1
d_call: TRBD1
v_call: TRBV29-1

cdr3_aa: CASSFPTGTDTQYF
j_call: TRBJ2-3
d_call: NA
v_call: TRBV7-2

cdr3_aa: CASSTTGGQQPQHF
j_call: TRBJ1-5
d_call: TRBD1
v_call: TRBV19

cdr3_aa: CASSAPGNTEAFF
j_call: TRBJ1-1
d_call: NA
v_call: TRBV6-5

cdr3_aa: CASSSNYEQYF
j_call: TRBJ2-7
d_call: NA
v_call: TRBV5-1

cdr3_aa: CAWTGTGTRNEQFF
j_call: TRBJ2-1
d_call: TRBD1
v_call: TRBV30

cdr3_aa: CASSFTRGLSNEQFF
j_call: TRBJ2-1
d_call: TRBD1
v_call: TRBV7-9

cdr3_aa: CASSLYLSYEQYF
j_call: TRBJ2-7
d_call: NA
v_call: TRBV27

cdr3_aa: CASIPGSSGANVLTF
j_call: TRBJ2-6
d_call: NA
v_call: TRBV28

cdr3_aa: CAWSSEGDEQFF
j_call: TRBJ2-1
d_call: NA
v_call: TRBV30

cdr3_aa: CASSEERTGGGYTF
j_call: TRBJ1-2
d_call: TRBD1
v_call: TRBV25-1

cdr3_aa: CSVRQGTLNTEAFF
j_call: TRBJ1-1
d_call: TRBD1
v_call: TRBV29-1

cdr3_aa: CASSQAGGSAFF
j_call: TRBJ1-1
d_call: NA
v_call: TRBV14

cdr3_aa: CAWRGPGSGELFF
j_call: TRBJ2-2
d_call: NA
v_call: TRBV30

cdr3_aa: CASSFRVANEQFF
j_call: TRBJ2-1
d_call: NA
v_call: TRBV5-1

cdr3_aa: CAISGGQGNFNYGYTF
j_call: TRBJ1-2
d_call: NA
v_call: TRBV6-1

cdr3_aa: CASRQAPSYEQFF
j_call: TRBJ2-1
d_call: NA
v_call: TRBV28

cdr3_aa: CASSIRRLAGTYEQYF
j_call: TRBJ2-7
d_call: TRBD2
v_call: TRBV19

cdr3_aa: CASSPPGSSYNEQFF
j_call: TRBJ2-1
d_call: NA
v_call: TRBV7-3

cdr3_aa: CASSPTTLQETQYF
j_call: TRBJ2-5
d_call: NA
v_call: TRBV18